A selection of T cell receptor beta chains follows, all from one sample in a study of cytomegalovirus exposure and HLA in healthy donors. Sequencing was performed with immunoSEQ multiplex PCR; in TCRdb, only in-frame clones are kept and a portion is missing. The data show some 180,000 clones, around 80% seen once. Sequencing was done on a sample of PBMCs. The origin of the receptors is a man aged 35-49 years in good health and CMV-seronegative. The CDR3 runs from the conserved cysteine through the conserved F or W. Each record gives: D gene, clone size, J gene, V gene, CDR3 DNA, CDR3 protein. The D gene is left open where the match is weak. Size is stated for part of the rows, as once, few or many counts, or as a class when the clone is expanded.

D: .; size: .; J: TRBJ1-1; V: TRBV27; DNA: TGTGCCAGCAGTGCCCAGGGTAAAAGCACTGAAGCTTTCTTT; CDR3: CASSAQGKSTEAFF
D: .; size: .; J: TRBJ1-2; V: TRBV27; DNA: TGTGCCAGCAGTTCCCCCCGAAACCAGGGGAGTGCCTATGGCTACACCTTC; CDR3: CASSSPRNQGSAYGYTF
D: .; size: .; J: TRBJ2-7; V: TRBV7-9; DNA: TGTGCCAGCAGCCCCGGGACTGACACCTACGAGCAGTACTTC; CDR3: CASSPGTDTYEQYF
D: TRBD2; size: few; J: TRBJ2-7; V: TRBV27; DNA: TGTGCCAGCAGTTTAATTGCGGGAGGGCCGATCTACGAGCAGTACTTC; CDR3: CASSLIAGGPIYEQYF
D: TRBD1; size: .; J: TRBJ1-2; V: TRBV5-4; DNA: TGTGCCAGCAGCTTGGAGACAGGGGGTGGTGGCTACACCTTC; CDR3: CASSLETGGGGYTF
D: .; size: .; J: TRBJ2-5; V: TRBV7-2; DNA: TGTGCCAGCAGCTTAGCGGGGCTAGGGGAGACCCAGTACTTC; CDR3: CASSLAGLGETQYF
D: TRBD2; size: .; J: TRBJ2-1; V: TRBV28; DNA: TGTGCCAGCAGTTCCGTTGGGGGGGGCTACAATGAGCAGTTCTTC; CDR3: CASSSVGGGYNEQFF
D: TRBD2; size: .; J: TRBJ2-7; V: TRBV27; DNA: TGTGCCAGCTTCGGGGCTAGCGGCTCCTACGAGCAGTACTTC; CDR3: CASFGASGSYEQYF
D: .; size: .; J: TRBJ1-4; V: TRBV5-5; DNA: TGTGCCAGCAGCTCCATCGGAGGCGAAAAACTGTTTTTT; CDR3: CASSSIGGEKLFF
D: TRBD1; size: .; J: TRBJ2-1; V: TRBV18; DNA: TGTGCCAGCTCACCAATAACAGGGGGCGCATACAATGAGCAGTTCTTC; CDR3: CASSPITGGAYNEQFF
D: TRBD2; size: once; J: TRBJ2-7; V: TRBV7-8; DNA: TGTGCCAGCAGCTTAGTGGGACTATACTACGAGCAGTACTTC; CDR3: CASSLVGLYYEQYF
D: .; size: once; J: TRBJ2-2; V: TRBV11-2; DNA: TGTGCCAGCAGCTTAGGGCAGGGGAGGAACACCGGGGAGCTGTTTTTT; CDR3: CASSLGQGRNTGELFF
D: TRBD2; size: once; J: TRBJ2-1; V: TRBV7-9; DNA: TGTGCCAGCAGATCCGGGACTAGCGGCTACAATGAGCAGTTCTTC; CDR3: CASRSGTSGYNEQFF
D: TRBD1; size: .; J: TRBJ1-5; V: TRBV19; DNA: TGTGCCAGTAGAAGGGGTGGACAGGGATCAGTCGGTGGGCCCCAGCATTTT; CDR3: CASRRGGQGSVGGPQHF
D: TRBD1; size: few; J: TRBJ1-6; V: TRBV19; DNA: TGTGCCAGTAGTATAGATCCAGGGGGCGTCTCACCCCTCCACTTT; CDR3: CASSIDPGGVSPLHF
D: TRBD2; size: .; J: TRBJ2-5; V: TRBV9; DNA: TGTGCCAGCAGCGTAGAGGCCGAAGGACTAGCGAAAGAAGAGACCCAGTACTTC; CDR3: CASSVEAEGLAKEETQYF
D: .; size: .; J: TRBJ1-2; V: TRBV28; DNA: TGTGCCAGCAGTTTGGGCTCCTATGGCTACACCTTC; CDR3: CASSLGSYGYTF
D: TRBD1; size: .; J: TRBJ2-5; V: TRBV5-8; DNA: TGTGCCAGCAGCCGTAGGGGGCCCGAGACCCAGTACTTC; CDR3: CASSRRGPETQYF
D: TRBD1; size: few; J: TRBJ2-7; V: TRBV2; DNA: TGTGCCACCCGACGACAGGGTAGCTCCTACGAGCAGTACTTC; CDR3: CATRRQGSSYEQYF
D: .; size: .; J: TRBJ2-5; V: TRBV27; DNA: TGTGCCAGCAGTTTGAAGGCAGGGGCTGGGACCCAGTACTTC; CDR3: CASSLKAGAGTQYF
D: TRBD1; size: .; J: TRBJ2-7; V: TRBV7-2; DNA: TGTGCCAGCAGCCCCCGACAGGGGGCGTACGAGCAGTACTTC; CDR3: CASSPRQGAYEQYF
D: .; size: .; J: TRBJ2-5; V: TRBV5-1; DNA: TGCGCCAGCACCCTAGAGGGGATTAGCGGGACCCAGTACTTC; CDR3: CASTLEGISGTQYF
D: .; size: .; J: TRBJ2-7; V: TRBV7-9; DNA: TGTTCCAGCAGCTTTACCGGGGAGCAGTACTTC; CDR3: CSSSFTGEQYF
D: TRBD1; size: .; J: TRBJ2-5; V: TRBV7-2; DNA: TGTGCCAGCAGCTTAGCGGGGACAGCTATCCAAGAGACCCAGTACTTC; CDR3: CASSLAGTAIQETQYF
D: TRBD1; size: .; J: TRBJ2-4; V: TRBV11-1; DNA: TGTGCCAGCAGCCCTGGGACAGATTTAGCCAAAAACATTCAGTACTTC; CDR3: CASSPGTDLAKNIQYF
D: .; size: .; J: TRBJ2-2; V: TRBV28; DNA: TGTGCCAGCAGGATGCCTGGCAACACCGGGGAGCTGTTTTTT; CDR3: CASRMPGNTGELFF
D: .; size: .; J: TRBJ2-7; V: TRBV6-1; DNA: TGTGCCAGCAGCGTATACGAGCAGTACTTC; CDR3: CASSVYEQYF
D: TRBD1; size: .; J: TRBJ1-2; V: TRBV30; DNA: TGTGCCGGGGACAGGGCTTATGGCTACACCTTC; CDR3: CAGDRAYGYTF
D: TRBD2; size: .; J: TRBJ2-7; V: TRBV9; DNA: TGTGCCAGCAGCGTAGAGGGTAGCGGGAGCCGCGAGCAGTACTTC; CDR3: CASSVEGSGSREQYF
D: TRBD2; size: .; J: TRBJ2-3; V: TRBV11-3; DNA: TGTGCCAGCACCACAAGGGGGATGACTAGCGGGGGACACACAGATACGCAGTATTTT; CDR3: CASTTRGMTSGGHTDTQYF
D: TRBD2; size: once; J: TRBJ2-7; V: TRBV7-2; DNA: TGTGCCAGCACCCCGGGACTAGCGGCTTCCTACGAGCAGTACTTC; CDR3: CASTPGLAASYEQYF
D: TRBD2; size: .; J: TRBJ2-1; V: TRBV9; DNA: TGTGCCAGCAGCGTCGGTAGCGGGGGGGCCCGTGAGCAGTTCTTC; CDR3: CASSVGSGGAREQFF